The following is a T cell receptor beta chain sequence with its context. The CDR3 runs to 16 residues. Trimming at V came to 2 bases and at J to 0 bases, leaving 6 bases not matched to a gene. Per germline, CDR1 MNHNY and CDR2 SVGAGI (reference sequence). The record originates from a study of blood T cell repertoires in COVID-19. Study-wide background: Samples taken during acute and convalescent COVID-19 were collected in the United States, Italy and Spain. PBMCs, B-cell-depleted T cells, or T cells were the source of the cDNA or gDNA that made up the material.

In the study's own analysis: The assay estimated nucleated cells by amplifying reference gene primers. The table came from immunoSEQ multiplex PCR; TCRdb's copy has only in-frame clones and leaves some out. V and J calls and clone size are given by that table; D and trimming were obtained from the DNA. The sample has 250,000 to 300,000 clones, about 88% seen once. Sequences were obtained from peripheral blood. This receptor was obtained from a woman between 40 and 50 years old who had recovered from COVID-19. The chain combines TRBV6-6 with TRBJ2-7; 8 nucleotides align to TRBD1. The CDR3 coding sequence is TGTGCCAGCAGTTACCCGGACAGGGAGGTCTCCTACGAGCAGTACTTC. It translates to CASSYPDREVSYEQYF.